This T cell receptor (beta chain) was recorded in a study of blood T cell repertoires in COVID-19. Across the study: COVID-19 samples, acute and convalescent, were from the United States, Italy and Spain. In each case, the material was cDNA or gDNA derived from T cells, B-cell-depleted T cells, or PBMCs.

In the original processing: Amplified reference gene primers provided the basis for estimating nucleated cell counts. Measured with immunoSEQ multiplex PCR; TCRdb has only the in-frame clones, and not every one. Clone size and the V and J calls come from that table; the DNA yielded D and trimming. The sample yields tens of thousands of clones, 85% to 90% seen once. The V end lost 4 bases, the J end lost 0 bases, and 6 bases lay between the germline ends. Germline V gene sequence: CDR1 SQVTM, CDR2 ANQGSEA. This CDR3 has 12 residues. The V gene is TRBV29-1, the J gene TRBJ1-1; the D gene is possibly TRBD1 (5 bases). This TCR derives from a man aged 60 to 69 with acute or convalescent COVID-19. Sequencing was done on a sample of peripheral blood. The CDR3 protein is CSVVDMNTEAFF. For the CDR3, the DNA is TGCAGCGTTGTGGACATGAACACTGAAGCTTTCTTT.